Following are 23 T cell receptor beta chains from one sample sequenced in a study of beta chain features in type 1 diabetes. TCRB transcripts that were expressed got sequenced, as all of the isolated RNA had been reverse transcribed. Repertoires were generated with immunoSEQ multiplex PCR, while TCRdb's copy carries only in-frame clones and drops some. The data contain under 350,000 clones, around 15% of them singletons. Overall study results and limits: When Type 1 diabetes patients were examined, their TCRB CDR3s proved moderately but significantly shorter in all four CD4+ subsets.

The antigens of these receptors remain unknown. Sequencing was performed on naive CD4+ T cells from blood. These receptors were obtained from a man between 25 and 39 years old with type 1 diabetes.

The chain couples TRBV28 to TRBJ2-2; 13 nucleotides line up with TRBD2. CDR3 size: 18 residues. Germline trimming cut 5 bases from V and 3 bases from J; bases unmatched to any gene: 9. Germline loops: CDR1 MDHEN, CDR2 SYDVKM. CDR3 residues: CASSQTWTSGGYTGELFF. DNA of the CDR3: TGTGCCAGCAGTCAAACCTGGACTAGCGGGGGATACACCGGGGAGCTGTTTTTT.

This clone has more than one count but fewer than ten. The J gene is TRBJ1-1, the V gene TRBV4-2; a possible D gene is TRBD1 (6 bases). Germline V gene lookup returns CDR1 LGHNA and CDR2 YNFKEQ. The V end was cut by 5 bases, the J end by 1 base, with 14 bases between. CDR3 length equals 15 residues. The chain's CDR3 is CASSTTTGPNTEAFF. DNA for the CDR3: TGTGCCAGCAGCACTACGACAGGTCCGAACACTGAAGCTTTCTTT.

The rearrangement uses TRBV5-1 and TRBJ2-2; tentative D call: TRBD2 (5 bases). V lost 6 bases and J lost 0, with 9 bases in between. CDR3 length: 14 residues. Germline values: CDR1 SGHRS, CDR2 YFSETQ. CDR3 DNA: TGCGCCAGCAAAAAGGACTCGAACACCGGGGAGCTGTTTTTT. Its protein product is CASKKDSNTGELFF.

The V call is TRBV7-2, the J call TRBJ1-2; perhaps TRBD1 as D (6 bases). The V end lost 5 bases, the J end lost 5 bases, and 18 bases lay between the germline ends. CDR1 is SGHTA, CDR2 FQGNSA, per germline. This CDR3 contains 15 residues. CDR3 sequence (DNA): TGTGCCAGCAGCCGTCACTCAAACAGGGAATATGGCTACACCTTC. It codes for CASSRHSNREYGYTF.

This clone was counted a few times. The rearrangement joins TRBV4-1 to TRBJ2-1, with TRBD1 matching 7 bases. This CDR3 region has 18 residues. Unmatched junction bases numbered 18, after V lost 3 bases and J lost 7 bases. Germline loops: CDR1 MGHRA, CDR2 YSYEKL. DNA for the CDR3: TGCGCCAGCAGCCATGAGGGCGAGACGACAGGGTCAAGAAATGAGCAGTTCTTC. Translated, it gives CASSHEGETTGSRNEQFF.

The chain employs TRBV7-6 and TRBJ2-2, with D tentatively TRBD2 (6 bases). The CDR3 covers 15 residues. Trimming took 0 bases from V and 7 from J, leaving 12 bases between them. Germline loops: CDR1 SGHVS, CDR2 FNYEAQ. The CDR3 loop reads CASSLALEGLGELFF. The CDR3 DNA reads as TGTGCCAGCAGCTTAGCGCTGGAGGGGCTCGGGGAGCTGTTTTTT.

This clone was seen more than once but under ten times. The V and J genes are TRBV6-1 and TRBJ2-7; 10 positions match TRBD2. The CDR3 extends over 16 amino acids. With 3 bases clipped from V and 0 bases from J, the junction kept 5 bases outside the gene matches. Germline CDR1 reads MNHNS; CDR2 reads SASEGT. CDR3 coding DNA: TGTGCCAGCAGTGACCTTAGCGGGAGGCTCTCCTACGAGCAGTACTTC. Its translation is CASSDLSGRLSYEQYF.

This clone was found a few times. V usage is TRBV27 and J usage is TRBJ2-1; 10 nucleotides agree with TRBD2. The germline V gene has CDR1 MNHEY and CDR2 SMNVEV (reference sequence). The CDR3 contains 16 residues. Trimming removed 4 bases from V and 9 bases from J; junction bases left unmatched: 12. CDR3 DNA: TGTGCCAGCAGTTCGGCCCAAGCGGGAGGGCCTGGTGAGCAGTTCTTC. Translated: CASSSAQAGGPGEQFF.

This chain connects TRBV27 to TRBJ2-7, with 8 nucleotides matching TRBD1. Germline V gives CDR1 MNHEY, CDR2 SMNVEV (reference sequence). CDR3 length: 14 residues. V lost 3 bases to trimming and J lost 3 bases; unmatched junction nucleotides: 4. CDR3 amino acids: CASSLKDRVYEQYF. The CDR3 nucleotides are TGTGCCAGCAGTTTGAAGGACAGGGTCTACGAGCAGTACTTC.

The chain has TRBV9 and TRBJ2-3; D not certain. Germline V gene sequence: CDR1 SGDLS, CDR2 YYNGEE. V lost 0 bases to trimming and J lost 5 bases, with 4 bases between them. The CDR3 contains 12 residues. CDR3 sequence (DNA): TGTGCCAGCAGCGTAGGTCTAGATACGCAGTATTTT. This encodes CASSVGLDTQYF.

V usage is TRBV4-3 and J usage is TRBJ1-1; 7 nucleotides match TRBD1. The germline CDR1 and CDR2 sequences are LGHNA and YSLEER. The CDR3 is 17 amino acids. The J segment lost 1 base and the V segment lost 3 bases, leaving 11 bases of the junction unmatched. The CDR3 DNA sequence: TGCGCCAGCAGCCATAGACCCCCGGGGACAGCGAACACTGAAGCTTTCTTT. It encodes CASSHRPPGTANTEAFF.

V is TRBV9 and J is TRBJ2-7; 11 nucleotides agree with TRBD1. The CDR3 has 16 amino acids. V lost 0 bases, J lost 5 bases, and 7 bases stayed unmatched. Looked up from germline, CDR1 is SGDLS and CDR2 is YYNGEE. The CDR3 region has the DNA TGTGCCAGCAGCGTAGGAAGAAGGACAGGGGGCAACGAGCAGTACTTC. It translates to CASSVGRRTGGNEQYF.

V gene TRBV7-9 combines with J gene TRBJ1-3, with TRBD1 identical over 7 bases. Per the germline V gene, CDR1 is SEHNR and CDR2 is FQNEAQ (reference sequence). V shed 3 bases, J shed 4 bases, and the junction held 9 bases outside the gene matches. The CDR3 spans 16 residues. CDR3 DNA sequence: TGTGCCAGCAGCTTTCCCGGGACAGAGTTCGGAAACACCATATATTTT. As protein: CASSFPGTEFGNTIYF.

Only a few counts were recorded for this clone. The chain carries TRBV28 and TRBJ1-1; D possibly corresponds to TRBD1 (5 bases). Germline V gene data show CDR1 as MDHEN and CDR2 as SYDVKM. The CDR3 length is 13 residues. Deletions cut 7 bases from V and 1 base from J, with 10 bases between. CDR3 in amino acids: CASIVGQNTEAFF. The CDR3 bases are TGTGCCAGCATTGTTGGACAGAACACTGAAGCTTTCTTT. Based on the CDR3 plus reference TRBV28 and TRBJ1-1, the full variable domain is DVKVTQSSRYLVKRTGEKVFLECVQDMDHENMFWYRQDPGLGLRLIYFSYDVKMKEKGDIPEGYSVSREKKERFSLILESASTNQTSMYLCASIVGQNTEAFFGQGTRLTVV.

The chain couples TRBV5-1 to TRBJ2-7, with D perhaps matching TRBD2 (6 bases). Looked up from germline, CDR1 is SGHRS and CDR2 is YFSETQ. Trimming shortened V by 2 bases and J by 3 bases, and 15 bases separated the two germline ends. This CDR3 contains 15 residues. The CDR3 is CASSFAEGLYYEQYF. DNA of the CDR3: TGCGCCAGCAGCTTTGCGGAGGGCCTTTACTACGAGCAGTACTTC.

This clone has a handful of counts. The chain links TRBV28 to TRBJ1-5; no reliable D call. Between the trimmed V and J ends, which lost 6 bases and 5 bases, there was a span of 8 bases. CDR3 length: 12 residues. CDR1 is MDHEN, CDR2 SYDVKM, per germline. The CDR3 here is CASSERDQPQHF. In DNA, the CDR3 is TGTGCCAGCAGCGAGCGAGATCAGCCCCAGCATTTT.

The chain carries TRBV6-1 and TRBJ1-1; D uncertain. Trimming cost V 3 bases and J 1 base, with 9 bases left between them. Looked up from germline, CDR1 is MNHNS and CDR2 is SASEGT. The CDR3 totals 14 residues. CDR3 sequence reads: CASSENGQNTEAFF. CDR3 DNA: TGTGCCAGCAGTGAGAATGGCCAGAACACTGAAGCTTTCTTT.

The chain recombines TRBV30 with TRBJ2-3; 10 bases align to TRBD2. CDR3 length: 16 residues. Trimming took 0 bases from V and 5 from J; bases not matched to a gene: 8. Germline V gene data show CDR1 as GTSNPN and CDR2 as SVGIG (reference sequence). In DNA, the CDR3 is TGTGCCTGGAGTGTAGGGGCTAGCGGGAGTATAGATACGCAGTATTTT. This encodes CAWSVGASGSIDTQYF.

This chain uses TRBV28 with TRBJ1-4; D is uncertain. Trimming left V 6 bases short and J 3 bases short, with 17 bases between. CDR3 length: 16 amino acids. Looked up from germline, CDR1 is MDHEN and CDR2 is SYDVKM. CDR3 residues: CASSAADQQANEKLFF. DNA of the CDR3: TGTGCCAGCAGCGCCGCCGACCAGCAGGCTAATGAAAAACTGTTTTTT.

This clone was detected a few times. For the CDR3, the DNA is TGTGCCAGCAGCGAGGCGAGCGGGAGCATAAATGAGCAGTTCTTC. Its protein product is CASSEASGSINEQFF. The chain couples TRBV5-4 to TRBJ2-1; 8 positions match TRBD2. The CDR3 is 15 residues long. Germline CDR1 and CDR2: SGHNT and YYREEE (reference sequence). V lost 4 bases and J lost 7; bases outside the gene matches: 10.

This clone showed up just a few times. The rearrangement uses TRBV5-1 and TRBJ2-1, with 7 bases matching TRBD2. After removal of 5 bases from V and 4 bases from J, the junction contained 12 bases not matched to a gene. The CDR3 is 16 residues long. Germline V lookup: CDR1 SGHRS, CDR2 YFSETQ. CDR3: CASSSRGSGLYNEQFF. The CDR3 region has the DNA TGCGCCAGCAGTTCCCGGGGTAGCGGGCTTTACAATGAGCAGTTCTTC.

This clone was found a few times. V and J are TRBV6-6 and TRBJ2-7, with TRBD2 matching over 7 bases. CDR3 length: 15 residues. Germline trimming cut 2 bases from V and 9 bases from J; bases unmatched to any gene: 13. The germline V gene has CDR1 MNHNY and CDR2 SVGAGI (reference sequence). CDR3 loop: CASSYNPTRLAVQYF. Written as DNA, the CDR3 is TGTGCCAGCAGTTACAACCCCACCAGACTAGCAGTGCAGTACTTC.

This clone was detected only a few times. This chain joins TRBV7-3 and TRBJ2-1; TRBD2 aligns across 8 bases. Germline V gene lookup returns CDR1 SGHTA and CDR2 FQGTGA. After removal of 1 base from V and 3 bases from J, the junction contained 5 bases not matched to a gene. This CDR3 region has 16 residues. Here the CDR3 DNA reads TGTGCCAGCAGCTTAATGGGCGCGGGGGGCTACAATGAGCAGTTCTTC. The encoded protein is CASSLMGAGGYNEQFF.